This record covers a single T cell receptor beta chain. Recruits, aged roughly 18 to 95 years, lived in about two dozen US areas. Assignments of participants to cohorts depended upon their own reported clinical history. The data belong to a study of blood T cell repertoires in COVID-19. Study-wide context: Italy, Spain and the United States were the sources of the convalescent and acute COVID-19 samples. Sample material is recorded as cDNA or gDNA derived from T cells, B-cell-depleted T cells, or PBMCs.

Data came from immunoSEQ multiplex PCR; TCRdb stores just in-frame clones and leaves some out. Here the sample spans fewer than 200,000 clones, around 80% being singletons. The germline V and J ends were trimmed by 8 bases and 2 bases, with 13 bases remaining between them. This CDR3 spans 13 amino acids. The germline V gene has CDR1 MDHEN and CDR2 SYDVKM. Sample: PBMCs or T cells enriched from blood (not recorded which). V usage is TRBV28 and J usage is TRBJ2-7, with D unresolved. The clonotype comes from a woman aged 45-65 years in a cohort exposed to, infected with or recovered from COVID-19 (not recorded which). The CDR3 spells CASRRTVTYEQYF. CDR3 coding DNA: TGTGCCAGCCGAAGAACAGTTACCTACGAGCAGTACTTC. The full variable domain, its missing parts supplied by reference TRBV28 and TRBJ2-7, is DVKVTQSSRYLVKRTGEKVFLECVQDMDHENMFWYRQDPGLGLRLIYFSYDVKMKEKGDIPEGYSVSREKKERFSLILESASTNQTSMYLCASRRTVTYEQYFGPGTRLTVT.